Each of the 21 T cell receptor beta chains below was sequenced from the same sample in a study of T cell responses to AZD1222 COVID-19 vaccine. Produced via immunoSEQ multiplex PCR; TCRdb's table is partial and in-frame only. This table has 140,000 to 150,000 clones, about 93% appearing once. This specimen was peripheral blood, taken on day 0 of MenACWY control vaccination. The source of these receptors is an adult in good health.

The CDR3 coding sequence is TGCGCCAGCAGCTTGAGGGCAGCCACCCACGAGCAGTACTTC. Protein product: CASSLRAATHEQYF. The chain joins TRBV5-1 to TRBJ2-7; D gene unclear. The CDR3 is made up of 14 amino acids. Germline CDR1 SGHRS, CDR2 YFSETQ. Trimming shortened V by 1 base and J by 5 bases, and 13 bases separated the two germline ends.

This clone has only one observation. The CDR3 sequence: CASSFTRENSPLHF. CDR3 nucleotide sequence: TGTGCCAGCAGTTTTACACGGGAGAATTCACCCCTCCACTTT. The chain carries TRBV27 and TRBJ1-6; no clear D gene. Between the trimmed V and J ends, which lost 3 bases and 7 bases, there was a span of 10 bases. The germline V gene has CDR1 MNHEY and CDR2 SMNVEV (reference sequence). The CDR3 runs 14 residues.

The CDR3 nucleotides are TGTGCCAGCAGCCCCTCGAACTGCTCCTATAATTCACCCCTCCACTTT. Protein product: CASSPSNCSYNSPLHF. The chain has TRBV21-1 and TRBJ1-6. TRBV21-1 is marked as a pseudogene. This CDR3 comprises 16 residues.

The V and J genes are TRBV29-1 and TRBJ1-2; no clear D. Deletions cut 3 bases from V and 4 bases from J, with 9 bases between. This CDR3 region has 12 residues. CDR1 and CDR2 (germline): SQVTM, ANQGSEA. The CDR3 reads CSVDEGSYGYTF. The CDR3 nucleotides are TGCAGCGTTGATGAGGGTAGCTATGGCTACACCTTC.

The rearrangement links TRBV2 to TRBJ2-1, with D perhaps matching TRBD2 (5 bases). CDR3 size: 13 residues. V was trimmed by 6 bases and J by 2 bases, leaving 8 bases between them. Germline V lookup: CDR1 SNHLY, CDR2 FYNNEI. This CDR3 is CASSPGTYNEQFF. In DNA form, the CDR3 reads TGTGCCAGCAGCCCCGGGACCTACAATGAGCAGTTCTTC.

The J gene is TRBJ1-3, the V gene TRBV5-4; 7 positions match TRBD1. Germline V gene sequence: CDR1 SGHNT, CDR2 YYREEE (reference sequence). The CDR3 runs 13 residues. The trim removed 4 bases at V and 6 bases at J, leaving 4 bases unmatched. The CDR3 spells CASSNDRVNTIYF. As DNA, the CDR3 is TGTGCCAGCAGCAACGACAGGGTAAACACCATATATTTT.

This clone has only one observation. The chain links TRBV30 to TRBJ1-1, with TRBD1 matching 7 bases. The V gene's germline CDR1 is GTSNPN and CDR2 SVGIG (reference sequence). V was pared by 4 bases and J by 5 bases, with 7 bases of the junction left unmatched. The CDR3 sequence is 13 residues long. In DNA, the CDR3 is TGTGCCTGGACCCGGACAGGTGGGACTGAAGCTTTCTTT. Protein product: CAWTRTGGTEAFF.

As to this clone: No DNA is shown, since the ends of the CDR3 on it are uncertain; the CDR3 is the one TCRdb lists. The gene calls are TRBV19 and TRBJ1-2. The CDR3 totals 11 residues, both ends included. Germline CDR1 and CDR2: LNHDA and SQIVND (reference sequence). The CDR3 region is CASTSGNGYTF.

This sequence joins TRBV27 and TRBJ2-1; D remains ambiguous. The CDR3 spans 13 residues. From germline, CDR1 is MNHEY and CDR2 SMNVEV (reference sequence). Between the trimmed V and J ends, which lost 2 bases and 4 bases, there was a span of 6 bases. CDR3 loop: CASSLNIYNEQFF. The CDR3 DNA reads as TGTGCCAGCAGTTTAAACATTTACAATGAGCAGTTCTTC.

This clone was counted a single time. V usage is TRBV9 and J usage is TRBJ1-1, with D unresolved. This CDR3 is built from 15 residues. Trimming pared 0 bases from V and 2 bases from J, leaving 11 bases between. Per germline, CDR1 SGDLS and CDR2 YYNGEE. The CDR3 DNA follows: TGTGCCAGCAGCGTAGGGCTCTCGTCTAACACTGAAGCTTTCTTT. Protein sequence: CASSVGLSSNTEAFF.

This rearrangement joins TRBV10-3 to TRBJ2-5, with 7 bases identical to TRBD1. Germline-derived CDR1 and CDR2 are ENHRY and SYGVKD. The CDR3 extends over 14 amino acids. The ends lost 5 bases at V and 5 bases at J; junction bases unmatched: 8. The CDR3 loop reads CAISPTGVRETQYF. CDR3 DNA: TGTGCCATCAGTCCCACAGGGGTACGGGAGACCCAGTACTTC.

The V and J genes are TRBV9 and TRBJ2-1; D is unresolved. V was shortened by 4 bases and J by 0 bases, with 14 bases between the two germline ends. The CDR3 extends over 16 amino acids. The germline V gene encodes CDR1 SGDLS and CDR2 YYNGEE. The CDR3 spells CASSSLLWSSYNEQFF. The CDR3 DNA is TGTGCCAGCAGCTCCCTCCTATGGAGCTCCTACAATGAGCAGTTCTTC.

The J gene is TRBJ1-1, the V gene TRBV4-1; D not resolved. Trimming left V 2 bases short and J 7 bases short, with 11 bases between. The length of the CDR3 is 13 residues. Germline V CDR1 and CDR2: MGHRA, YSYEKL. The CDR3 sequence is CASSQHHAVEAFF. In nucleotides, the CDR3 is TGCGCCAGCAGCCAACACCATGCGGTTGAAGCTTTCTTT.

The chain uses TRBV5-1 and TRBJ1-2; weak D call: TRBD1 (5 bases). There are 15 residues in the CDR3. The V end was cut by 0 bases, the J end by 4 bases, with 13 bases between. Germline loops: CDR1 SGHRS, CDR2 YFSETQ. The CDR3 nucleotides read TGCGCCAGCAGCTTGGGGGGCAGCCAAAGCTATGGCTACACCTTC. Protein product: CASSLGGSQSYGYTF.

V usage is TRBV7-2 and J usage is TRBJ1-2; D possibly corresponds to TRBD1 (5 bases). Trimming took 8 bases from V and 9 from J, leaving 22 bases between them. Germline lookup yields CDR1 SGHTA and CDR2 FQGNSA. This CDR3 comprises 14 residues. The DNA for the CDR3 is TGTGCCAGCGGGGGGGAGGGCTCGTATTTTCGCTACACCTTC. It encodes CASGGEGSYFRYTF.

This rearrangement joins TRBV7-2 to TRBJ1-5; 7 nucleotides align to TRBD1. This CDR3 is 15 amino acids long. Per the germline V gene, CDR1 is SGHTA and CDR2 is FQGNSA. Germline trimming cut 3 bases from V and 4 bases from J; bases unmatched to any gene: 6. CDR3 DNA sequence: TGTGCCAGCAGCTTGAGGGGGGGACAGAATCAGCCCCAGCATTTT. Residues: CASSLRGGQNQPQHF. Looking up the rest from reference TRBV7-2 and TRBJ1-5 gives the full variable domain: GAGVSQSPSNKVTEKGKDVELRCDPISGHTALYWYRQSLGQGLEFLIYFQGNSAPDKSGLPSDRFSAERTGGSVSTLTIQRTQQEDSAVYLCASSLRGGQNQPQHFGDGTRLSIL.

In its sample, this clone was seen once. V usage is TRBV11-2 and J usage is TRBJ2-2, with 7 nucleotides matching TRBD1. The CDR3 totals 18 residues. The V segment lost 5 bases and the J segment 4 bases; nucleotides outside the gene matches: 16. CDR1 SGHAT and CDR2 FQNNGV come from the germline V gene. The CDR3 DNA sequence: TGTGCCAGCAGCCCTAGACAGGGACGTACCACGGGCACCGGGGAGCTGTTTTTT. Translating gives CASSPRQGRTTGTGELFF.

As DNA, the CDR3 is TGTGCCAGCAGCTTAGATTCCCAGGGGGCGCCTGGAAACACCATATATTTT. It translates to CASSLDSQGAPGNTIYF. The V call is TRBV7-2, the J call TRBJ1-3; TRBD1 agrees at 8 bases. The CDR3 covers 17 residues. CDR1 and CDR2 from the germline V gene are SGHTA and FQGNSA. Losses at the gene ends were 1 base for V and 2 bases for J; bases not matched to a gene: 7.

The chain links TRBV6-5 to TRBJ2-3; D possibly matches TRBD1 or TRBD2 (5 bases each). Between the trimmed V and J ends, which lost 4 bases and 0 bases, there was a span of 14 bases. The CDR3 runs 16 residues. Per the germline V gene, CDR1 is MNHEY and CDR2 is SVGAGI. DNA for the CDR3: TGTGCCAGCAGTTTACGCCGGGACGGAAGCACAGATACGCAGTATTTT. This sequence encodes CASSLRRDGSTDTQYF.

The CDR3 is CASSLGTGLEHIQYF. In nucleotides, the CDR3 is TGTGCCAGCAGCCTCGGGACAGGGTTGGAGCACATTCAGTACTTC. The chain couples TRBV6-5 to TRBJ2-4; TRBD1 matches at 9 bases. The CDR3 runs 15 residues. Trimming cost V 6 bases and J 8 bases; bases outside gene matches: 11. CDR1 and CDR2 (germline): MNHEY, SVGAGI.

V usage is TRBV6-6 and J usage is TRBJ1-5; 8 positions match TRBD1. The germline CDR1 and CDR2 sequences are MNHNY and SVGAGI (reference sequence). V lost 7 bases, J lost 2 bases, and 1 base stayed unmatched. The CDR3 runs 13 residues. This CDR3 reads CASKDRGNQPQHF. CDR3 coding DNA: TGTGCCAGCAAGGACAGGGGCAATCAGCCCCAGCATTTT.